This TCR beta chain was recorded in a study of OX40 agonist ivuxolimab in advanced cancers. Method: immunoSEQ multiplex PCR; TCRdb's copy keeps in-frame clones and lacks some. The table has roughly 75,000 clones, 80% to 90% seen once. The CDR3 contains 14 residues. From germline, CDR1 is MGHDK and CDR2 SYGVNS. V dropped 0 bases and J dropped 6 bases, with 11 bases sitting between them. The J gene is TRBJ1-2, the V gene TRBV25-1, with D uncertain. Sequences were derived from CD4+ or CD8+ T cells sorted from blood, sampled in a trial of the OX40 agonist ivuxolimab. This TCR was recovered from an adult with an advanced solid tumor such as melanoma, head and neck, liver or kidney cancer. CDR3 in amino acids: CASSEYVGINGYTF. CDR3 sequence (DNA): TGTGCCAGCAGTGAATATGTAGGGATCAATGGCTACACCTTC.